The clone carrying this TCR beta chain was detected a few times. The data are from a study of T cells in Graves' hyperthyroidism and ophthalmopathy. V dropped 5 bases and J dropped 11 bases, with 12 bases sitting between them. The germline V gene has CDR1 SEHNR and CDR2 FQNEAQ (reference sequence). The CDR3 contains 11 residues. Researchers took RNA transcripts and amplified the TCR beta CDR3 regions from them. RT-PCR in the first round (using the HTBI primer set) targeted the TCR CDR3. MiXCR, run by TCRdb on the multiplex PCR reads, gives a single entry per CDR3 protein. Altogether 660,000 or so distinct CDR3 sequences are present, approximately 42% being singletons, with the ten largest covering less than 8.5%. Patients were excluded because of uncontrolled infection, other autoimmune disease, pregnancy or lactation.

The source material was peripheral blood or thyroid tissue (not recorded which). This TCR came from an adult man with Graves' disease, either hyperthyroidism or ophthalmopathy (not recorded which). The rearrangement joins TRBV7-9 to TRBJ1-1; no clear D gene. The CDR3 bases are TGTGCCAGCAGCCAGAGCCGGGAGGCTTTCTTT. Encoded protein: CASSQSREAFF.